This TCR beta chain came from a study of T cell repertoires in cytomegalovirus infection. On the study more broadly: Shared public TCR beta signatures pointed to both CMV infection and a matching HLA type. Study outcomes and limitations: HLA-C-restricted CMV-specific TCR beta clonotypes prevailed in the ex vivo response.

A word on this clonotype: Its specificity is unknown.

J lost 5 bases, V lost 2 bases, and 7 bases had no gene match. There are 16 residues in the CDR3. CDR1 MNHEY and CDR2 SVGAGI come from the germline V gene. From the reads, TCRdb called clonotypes with MiXCR, one entry per CDR3 protein. Of around 770,000 distinct CDR3 sequences listed, 25% to 35% are singletons. The receptor comes from a human donor in good health (CMV status not recorded). Some clones in this sample may be carry-over from other donors' samples. This specimen consisted of cultured CD8+ T cells from PBMCs, obtained from culture after CMV antigen stimulation. V gene TRBV6-5 combines with J gene TRBJ1-1; TRBD1 matches at 11 bases. CDR3 amino acids: CASSYIPGQGGTEAFF. The CDR3 DNA is TGTGCCAGCAGTTACATACCGGGACAGGGGGGGACTGAAGCTTTCTTT.